One sample yielded the 11 T cell receptor beta chains listed below, sequenced in a study of T cells in Graves' hyperthyroidism and ophthalmopathy. The TCR beta CDR3 regions underwent amplification using RNA transcripts as the source. A set of HTBI primers served as the primers for a first-round RT-PCR of the TCR CDR3. Using its own MiXCR run on the multiplex PCR reads, TCRdb lists one record per CDR3 protein. The table records 200,000 to 300,000 distinct CDR3 sequences, approximately 25% of them present only once. The sample consisted of blood. The receptor source for this set is a woman in her 40s with Graves' ophthalmopathy.

Ten or more counts support this clonotype. This may be a read error: a much more frequent sequence differs by one nucleotide. The chain links TRBV20-1 to TRBJ2-5; 9 bases align to TRBD2. CDR1 is DFQATT, CDR2 SNEGSKA, per germline (reference sequence). The CDR3 is 14 residues long. The CDR3 nucleotides are TGCAATGCTAGGGCGTCTAGCGGGAAGGAGACCCAGTACTTC. This sequence encodes CNARASSGKETQYF.

This clonotype has a count of ten or more. This chain joins TRBV11-2 and TRBJ2-7, with D perhaps matching TRBD2 (5 bases). The V end lost 8 bases, the J end lost 2 bases, and 13 bases lay between the germline ends. The V gene's germline CDR1 is SGHAT and CDR2 FQNNGV. This CDR3 is built from 13 residues. For the CDR3, the DNA is TGTGCCAGCGCCAGCGGAGGTCCCTACGAGCAGTACTTC. Its protein is CASASGGPYEQYF.

This clonotype was seen repeatedly, ten times or more. J is TRBJ2-3 and V is TRBV29-1; D not certain. Germline V lookup: CDR1 SQVTM, CDR2 ANQGSEA. This CDR3 spans 17 amino acids. V was cut by 0 bases and J by 6 bases, with 22 bases left in between. CDR3 coding DNA: TGCAGCGTTGAAGATCCGAGGAGCTGGCTCCCTCCGGATACGCAGTATTTT. Translating it yields CSVEDPRSWLPPDTQYF.

This clonotype was recorded many times. V gene TRBV28 combines with J gene TRBJ1-3; D gene unclear. Trimming took 5 bases from V and 0 from J, leaving 11 bases between them. Germline V CDR1 and CDR2: MDHEN, SYDVKM. CDR3 length equals 15 residues. CDR3 nucleotide sequence: TGTGCCAGCAGTCCTCGAGAGGGCTCTGGAAACACCATATATTTT. Its protein product is CASSPREGSGNTIYF.

This clonotype was observed many times. V and J are TRBV20-1 and TRBJ2-7; TRBD2 aligns across 8 bases. Germline V gene data show CDR1 as DFQATT and CDR2 as SNEGSKA (reference sequence). J lost 6 bases, V lost 2 bases, and 21 bases had no gene match. The CDR3 totals 18 residues. CDR3 loop: CSARSTIPGLAGLVEQYF. The DNA of the CDR3 is TGCAGTGCTAGATCTACTATACCTGGACTAGCCGGACTAGTCGAGCAGTACTTC.

This clonotype was seen many times. The rearrangement links TRBV7-9 to TRBJ2-7; maybe TRBD2 (5 bases). Germline CDR1 reads SEHNR; CDR2 reads FQNEAQ (reference sequence). The V gene lost 2 bases and the J gene lost 0 bases, with 8 bases spanning the gap. The CDR3 covers 14 residues. The CDR3 DNA reads TGTGCCAGCAGCTTATTGGACTTCTCCTACGAGCAGTACTTC. Amino acids: CASSLLDFSYEQYF. The full variable domain, in which reference TRBV7-9 and TRBJ2-7 provide the parts outside the CDR3, is DTGVSQNPRHKITKRGQNVTFRCDPISEHNRLYWYRQTLGQGPEFLTYFQNEAQLEKSRLLSDRFSAERPKGSFSTLEIQRTEQGDSAMYLCASSLLDFSYEQYFGPGTRLTVT.

This clonotype was observed many times. The chain links TRBV18 to TRBJ2-7; the D gene is possibly TRBD2 (5 bases). This CDR3 has 11 residues. CDR1 is KGHSH and CDR2 is LQKENI in the germline V gene. V lost 5 bases and J lost 5, with 7 bases in between. The CDR3 reads CASSTSHEQYF. The CDR3 DNA follows: TGTGCCAGCTCAACTAGTCACGAGCAGTACTTC.

This clonotype has a count of ten or more. This sequence joins TRBV19 and TRBJ1-1, with D unclear. V lost 3 bases, J lost 6 bases, and 8 bases lay in between. The CDR3 sequence is 12 residues long. Looked up from germline, CDR1 is LNHDA and CDR2 is SQIVND (reference sequence). CDR3 sequence: CASSMRSPEAFF. In DNA form, the CDR3 reads TGTGCCAGTAGTATGCGGTCCCCTGAAGCTTTCTTT.

Notes on this clonotype: Relative to the germline gene, one junction end is altered; a read error may explain this. The CDR3 coding sequence is TGTGCCAGCAGTTACGTCCGGACAGGGAGTGGCTACATCTTC. It yields the protein CASSYVRTGSGYIF. V usage is TRBV6-5 and J usage is TRBJ1-2; TRBD1 matches at 8 bases. This CDR3 is 14 amino acids long. Germline CDR1 MNHEY, CDR2 SVGAGI.

This chain uses TRBV24-1 with TRBJ2-2; the D gene is possibly TRBD1 (6 bases). V was cut by 4 bases and J by 6 bases, with 14 bases left in between. The length of the CDR3 is 15 residues. Germline CDR1 KGHDR, CDR2 SFDVKD. CDR3 residues: CATSEAQGTSGELFF. For the CDR3, the DNA is TGTGCCACCAGTGAGGCACAGGGAACCTCCGGGGAGCTGTTTTTT.

This clonotype was seen many times. This chain uses TRBV29-1 with TRBJ2-7; tentative D call: TRBD2 (6 bases). The germline V and J ends were trimmed by 0 bases and 1 base, with 10 bases remaining between them. CDR3 size: 14 residues. Germline loops: CDR1 SQVTM, CDR2 ANQGSEA. This chain's CDR3 is CSVEDYGGSYEQYF. The CDR3, as DNA: TGCAGCGTTGAAGATTACGGGGGATCCTACGAGCAGTACTTC.